This entry is about one T cell receptor beta chain. This record comes from a study of blood T cell repertoires in COVID-19. Clones were read by immunoSEQ multiplex PCR, and TCRdb kept only the in-frame ones, dropping some. The sample carries about 150,000 clones, approximately 82% recorded once. The CDR3 runs 18 residues. After removal of 3 bases from V and 8 bases from J, the junction contained 17 bases not matched to a gene. Germline lookup yields CDR1 DFQATT and CDR2 SNEGSKA (reference sequence). The sequence derives from a human donor with acute or convalescent COVID-19. The donor label of this sample is uncertain. The sequenced sample was peripheral blood. The rearrangement joins TRBV20-1 to TRBJ2-1; 12 bases line up with TRBD2. In nucleotides, the CDR3 is TGCAGTGCTAGTTCGGGTCTAGCGGGGGGGCAAGTCAGCTATGAGCAGTTCTTC. It is translated as CSASSGLAGGQVSYEQFF.